This is a list of T cell receptor beta chains from one sample in a study of blood T cell repertoires in COVID-19. Here immunoSEQ multiplex PCR was the method, and the copy in TCRdb shows in-frame clones only, minus some. The sample has over 150,000 clones, 60% to 80% seen once. The sequenced sample consisted of peripheral blood. The receptors originated from a man aged 65 to 85 with acute or convalescent COVID-19. Each CDR3 is given with its conserved first and last residue. The D gene is left open where the match is weak. Only some rows state a clone size, as once, few, many or a class for expanded clones.

j_call v_call clone_size d_call cdr3_aa cdr3_nt
TRBJ2-3 TRBV25-1 few NA CASTPSGDTQYF TGTGCCAGCACCCCGAGTGGAGATACGCAGTATTTT
TRBJ1-1 TRBV30 NA TRBD1 CAWIPRQGADTEAFF TGTGCCTGGATCCCTCGGCAGGGGGCTGACACTGAAGCTTTCTTT
TRBJ2-7 TRBV6-5 NA NA CASRETYEQYF TGTGCCAGCAGGGAGACCTACGAGCAGTACTTC
TRBJ2-5 TRBV30 NA NA CAWSFGGAKQETQYF TGTGCCTGGAGTTTTGGGGGGGCTAAGCAAGAGACCCAGTACTTC
TRBJ1-1 TRBV11-2 few TRBD1 CASSPAYRGNTEAFF TGTGCCAGCAGCCCCGCATACAGGGGGAACACTGAAGCTTTCTTT
TRBJ2-5 TRBV6-5 few NA CASRDGTKETQYF TGTGCCAGCAGGGATGGGACAAAAGAGACCCAGTACTTC
TRBJ1-2 TRBV6-2/TRBV6-3 NA TRBD1 CASSDRDRLAGYTF TGTGCCAGCAGTGATCGGGACAGGCTAGCTGGCTACACCTTC
TRBJ1-1 TRBV5-5 few NA CASSLSVNTEAFF TGTGCCAGCAGCTTGTCCGTGAACACTGAAGCTTTCTTT
TRBJ2-1 TRBV30 NA NA CAWSVGGPGEQFF TGTGCCTGGAGTGTCGGAGGCCCGGGTGAGCAGTTCTTC
TRBJ1-2 TRBV13 NA NA CASSDTFGLAGYTF TGTGCCAGCAGCGACACGTTTGGCCTTGCTGGCTACACCTTC
TRBJ2-7 TRBV15 NA NA CATSTGAQSYEQYF TGTGCCACCAGCACGGGTGCCCAGTCTTACGAGCAGTACTTC
TRBJ2-5 TRBV5-6 NA TRBD2 CASSLYGTSGSKWETQYF TGTGCCAGCAGCTTGTACGGGACTAGCGGGAGTAAGTGGGAGACCCAGTACTTC
TRBJ1-1 TRBV19 NA NA CASRGQGGNTEAFF TGTGCCAGTAGGGGCCAGGGAGGCAACACTGAAGCTTTCTTT
TRBJ1-4 TRBV6-5 NA TRBD1 CASRGTATNEKLFF TGTGCCAGCAGAGGGACAGCAACTAATGAAAAACTGTTTTTT
TRBJ2-1 TRBV10-2 NA NA CASSESTGSSSYNEQFF TGCGCCAGCAGTGAGTCGACTGGCTCGAGCTCCTACAATGAGCAGTTCTTC
TRBJ1-1 TRBV5-1 NA TRBD1 CASSRGQSNTEAFF TGCGCCAGCAGCCGGGGACAGAGCAACACTGAAGCTTTCTTT
TRBJ2-7 TRBV13 once TRBD1 CASSSSGQLTQSLDEQYF TGTGCCAGCAGCTCCTCGGGACAGTTGACCCAATCCCTGGACGAGCAGTACTTC
TRBJ2-1 TRBV2 NA TRBD2 CASRAGTSGRNEQFF TGTGCCAGCAGGGCCGGGACTAGCGGGAGGAATGAGCAGTTCTTC
TRBJ2-7 TRBV15 NA TRBD2 CATSPSGPAEQYF TGTGCCACCAGCCCTAGCGGGCCTGCCGAGCAGTACTTC
TRBJ2-7 TRBV5-1 NA NA CASSLAAGGRNEQYF TGCGCCAGCAGCTTGGCGGCAGGGGGGAGAAACGAGCAGTACTTC
TRBJ2-3 TRBV18 NA TRBD1 CASSRQGTLGTDTQYF TGTGCCAGCTCACGACAGGGAACTCTAGGCACAGATACGCAGTATTTT
TRBJ2-3 TRBV11-2 NA NA CASSLTDTQYF TGTGCCAGCAGCCTGACAGATACGCAGTATTTT
TRBJ2-2 TRBV19 few TRBD1 CASSMVGTGWNTGELFF TGTGCCAGTAGTATGGTTGGGACAGGATGGAACACCGGGGAGCTGTTTTTT
TRBJ2-1 TRBV5-4 NA NA CASSERTIYNEQFF TGTGCCAGCAGCGAGCGGACTATCTACAATGAGCAGTTCTTC
TRBJ2-3 TRBV11-2 many TRBD1 CASSSGQGDTQYF TGTGCCAGCAGCTCCGGACAGGGAGATACGCAGTATTTT
TRBJ2-1 TRBV10-1 NA NA CASSESGYVEQFF TGCGCCAGCAGTGAGTCCGGGTATGTTGAGCAGTTCTTC
TRBJ2-7 TRBV27 NA NA CASTQPGRRGYEQYF TGTGCCAGCACCCAGCCAGGGAGGCGCGGCTACGAGCAGTACTTC
TRBJ2-3 TRBV9 NA TRBD2 CASSASGGRTDTQYF TGTGCCAGCAGCGCTAGCGGGGGCCGCACAGATACGCAGTATTTT
TRBJ2-1 TRBV7-3 NA NA CASSPARGGGYNEQFF TGTGCCAGCAGCCCCGCAAGGGGAGGAGGTTACAATGAGCAGTTCTTC